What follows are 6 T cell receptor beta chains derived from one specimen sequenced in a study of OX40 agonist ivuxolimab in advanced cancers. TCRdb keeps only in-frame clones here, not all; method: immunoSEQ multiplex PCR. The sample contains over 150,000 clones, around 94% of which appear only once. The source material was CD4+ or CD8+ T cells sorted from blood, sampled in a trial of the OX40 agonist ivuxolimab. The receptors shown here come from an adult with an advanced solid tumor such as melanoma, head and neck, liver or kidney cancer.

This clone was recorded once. As DNA, the CDR3 is TGTGCCAGCAGTTCTCAGGGAATAAGGGGCTACACCTTC. Its translation is CASSSQGIRGYTF. The chain has TRBV28 and TRBJ1-2; possibly TRBD1 for D (5 bases). Germline loops: CDR1 MDHEN, CDR2 SYDVKM. The CDR3 sequence is 13 residues long. The V and J ends lost 4 bases and 8 bases respectively, with 14 bases between them.

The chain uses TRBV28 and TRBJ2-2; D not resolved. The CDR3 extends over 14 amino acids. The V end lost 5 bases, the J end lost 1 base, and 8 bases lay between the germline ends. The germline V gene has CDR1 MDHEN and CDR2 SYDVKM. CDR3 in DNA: TGTGCCAGCAGTCTGAGAGGGAACACCGGGGAGCTGTTTTTT. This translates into CASSLRGNTGELFF. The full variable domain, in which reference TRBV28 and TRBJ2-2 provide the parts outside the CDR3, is DVKVTQSSRYLVKRTGEKVFLECVQDMDHENMFWYRQDPGLGLRLIYFSYDVKMKEKGDIPEGYSVSREKKERFSLILESASTNQTSMYLCASSLRGNTGELFFGEGSRLTVL.

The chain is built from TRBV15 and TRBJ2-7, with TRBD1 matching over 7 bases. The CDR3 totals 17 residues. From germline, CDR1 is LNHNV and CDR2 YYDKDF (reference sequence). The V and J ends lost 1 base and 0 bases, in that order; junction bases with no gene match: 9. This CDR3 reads CATSRGGLRDSSYEQYF. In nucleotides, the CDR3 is TGTGCCACCAGCAGAGGAGGGCTCCGGGACAGCTCCTACGAGCAGTACTTC.

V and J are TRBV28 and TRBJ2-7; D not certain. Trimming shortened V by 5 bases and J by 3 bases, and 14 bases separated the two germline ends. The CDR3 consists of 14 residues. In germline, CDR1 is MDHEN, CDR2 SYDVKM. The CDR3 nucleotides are TGTGCCAGCAGTCCCCAGGAGTCCGTCTACGAGCAGTACTTC. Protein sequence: CASSPQESVYEQYF.

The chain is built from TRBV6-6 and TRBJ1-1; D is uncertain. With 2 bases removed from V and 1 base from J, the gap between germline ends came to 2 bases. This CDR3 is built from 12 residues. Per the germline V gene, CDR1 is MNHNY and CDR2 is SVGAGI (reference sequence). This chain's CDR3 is CASSYPNTEAFF. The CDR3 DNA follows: TGTGCCAGCAGTTACCCGAACACTGAAGCTTTCTTT.

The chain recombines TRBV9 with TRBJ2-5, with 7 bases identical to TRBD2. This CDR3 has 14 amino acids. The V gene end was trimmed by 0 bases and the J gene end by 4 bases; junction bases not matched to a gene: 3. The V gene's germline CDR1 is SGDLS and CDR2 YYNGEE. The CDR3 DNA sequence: TGTGCCAGCAGCGTAGAGGGACTAATAGAGACCCAGTACTTC. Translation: CASSVEGLIETQYF.